Listed below are T cell receptor beta chains from one sample, sequenced in a study of T cell responses to AZD1222 COVID-19 vaccine. Clones were sequenced by immunoSEQ multiplex PCR, and TCRdb holds only the in-frame ones, with some missing. The sample records roughly 150,000 clones, around nine tenths being singletons. Sequenced here: peripheral blood, sampled on day 0 of AZD1222 vaccination. The origin of the receptors is an adult in good health. Each CDR3 is given with its conserved first and last residue. A D gene is named only where the DNA matches it firmly. For some rows the clone size is stated as once, few or many, or as a class when expanded; others skip it.

v_gene	d_gene	abundance	j_gene	CDR3aa	CDR3nt
TRBV5-1	-	-	TRBJ1-2	CASSLGHGYTF	TGCGCCAGCAGCTTGGGACACGGCTACACCTTC
TRBV10-3	-	-	TRBJ1-2	CAISESGTNYGYTF	TGTGCCATCAGTGAGTCAGGTACTAACTATGGCTACACCTTC
TRBV19	TRBD1	few	TRBJ1-5	CASSIGQAGPQHF	TGTGCCAGTAGTATCGGACAGGCTGGGCCCCAGCATTTT
TRBV7-2	-	-	TRBJ1-2	CASSLDGGLDYGYTF	TGTGCCAGCAGCTTAGATGGGGGGTTAGACTATGGCTACACCTTC
TRBV6-1	-	-	TRBJ1-2	CASSDPRGGVYGYTF	TGTGCCAGCAGTGACCCCAGGGGTGGGGTCTATGGCTACACCTTC
TRBV7-2	TRBD2	once	TRBJ2-1	CASSLKVAGGPREQFF	TGTGCCAGCAGTCTTAAAGTAGCGGGAGGGCCACGCGAGCAGTTCTTC
TRBV20-1	-	-	TRBJ1-2	CSASGPRTF	TGCAGTGCTTCGGGCCCGCGGACCTTC
TRBV29-1	-	-	TRBJ2-3	CSVAELSTDTQYF	TGCAGCGTTGCTGAACTTAGCACAGATACGCAGTATTTT
TRBV6-1	-	-	TRBJ1-2	CASSERGGIYGYTF	TGTGCCAGCAGTGAAAGGGGCGGAATCTATGGCTACACCTTC
TRBV9	TRBD1	-	TRBJ1-1	CASSPRTGKDTEAFF	TGTGCCAGCAGCCCTCGGACAGGGAAGGACACTGAAGCTTTCTTT
TRBV4-3	TRBD1	-	TRBJ1-3	CASSQQGVSGNTIYF	TGCGCCAGCAGCCAACAGGGGGTATCTGGAAACACCATATATTTT
TRBV19	-	-	TRBJ2-7	CASSIDRNRVYEQYF	TGTGCCAGTAGTATAGATCGCAACAGGGTCTACGAGCAGTACTTC
TRBV3-1/TRBV3-2	-	-	TRBJ2-4	CASSQVGGTMGQYF	TGTGCCAGCAGCCAAGTAGGAGGGACAATGGGTCAGTACTTC
TRBV28	TRBD1	few	TRBJ1-2	CASSLGTRTGSFNGYTF	TGTGCCAGCAGTTTAGGTACGCGGACAGGATCTTTTAATGGCTACACCTTC
TRBV4-3	TRBD2	few	TRBJ2-1	CASSQGTSGRGEQFF	TGCGCCAGCAGCCAAGGTACTAGCGGGAGAGGTGAGCAGTTCTTC
TRBV6-2/TRBV6-3	-	-	TRBJ1-2	CASTPRRTYGYTF	TGTGCCAGCACCCCAAGACGGACCTATGGCTACACCTTC
TRBV4-2	-	many	TRBJ2-2	CASSNVEDTGELFF	TGTGCCAGCAGCAACGTCGAGGACACCGGGGAGCTGTTTTTT
TRBV11-3	-	-	TRBJ2-1	CASSSITGPGHNEQFF	TGTGCCAGCAGCTCAATTACAGGGCCGGGCCACAATGAGCAGTTCTTC
TRBV5-1	TRBD1	-	TRBJ2-3	CASSEGAVTDTQYF	TGCGCCAGCAGCGAGGGGGCGGTGACAGATACGCAGTATTTT
TRBV5-1	-	-	TRBJ2-7	CASSPTEDREQYF	TGCGCCAGCAGCCCCACGGAAGACAGGGAGCAGTACTTC
TRBV6-5	-	-	TRBJ2-1	CASRTLSGNEQFF	TGTGCCAGCAGGACCCTAAGCGGGAATGAGCAGTTCTTC
TRBV7-2	-	-	TRBJ2-5	CASSPGGGSQETQYF	TGTGCCAGCAGCCCCGGAGGGGGATCACAAGAGACCCAGTACTTC
TRBV7-9	-	-	TRBJ1-5	CASSLEGTSRNQPQHF	TGTGCCAGCAGCTTGGAAGGGACCAGTCGCAATCAGCCCCAGCATTTT
TRBV4-2	TRBD1	-	TRBJ2-7	CASSQGIVGQGSYEQYF	TGTGCCAGCAGCCAAGGGATCGTGGGACAGGGGTCCTACGAGCAGTACTTC
TRBV3-1/TRBV3-2	-	-	TRBJ2-7	CASSQLDPFPREQYF	TGTGCCAGCAGCCAACTAGACCCCTTTCCTCGGGAGCAGTACTTC
TRBV6-2/TRBV6-3	-	-	TRBJ1-6	CASSYGTALHF	TGTGCCAGCAGTTACGGCACAGCCCTCCACTTT
TRBV6-4	TRBD1	-	TRBJ1-6	CASSAGDRSNSPLHF	TGTGCCAGCAGTGCCGGGGACAGGTCAAATTCACCCCTCCACTTT
TRBV28	TRBD1	-	TRBJ2-7	CASNSWTGKSYEQYF	TGTGCCAGCAATTCCTGGACAGGGAAGTCCTACGAGCAGTACTTC
TRBV10-2	TRBD1	-	TRBJ1-2	CASSGQGGRGYTF	TGCGCCAGCAGTGGACAGGGAGGACGTGGCTACACCTTC
TRBV19	-	-	TRBJ2-2	CASRRTRNSGELFF	TGTGCCAGTAGAAGGACAAGGAACTCCGGGGAGCTGTTTTTT
TRBV25-1	-	-	TRBJ1-6	CASSGAVNNSPLHF	TGTGCCAGCAGTGGGGCAGTGAATAATTCACCCCTCCACTTT
TRBV28	TRBD2	-	TRBJ2-1	CASSLTGGNEQFF	TGTGCCAGCAGTTTAACCGGGGGGAATGAGCAGTTCTTC
TRBV29-1	-	once	TRBJ2-1	CSVAVQGTNEQFF	TGCAGCGTTGCGGTGCAGGGGACCAATGAGCAGTTCTTC
TRBV4-3	TRBD1	-	TRBJ1-2	CASSQEGQGYGYTF	TGCGCCAGCAGCCAAGAAGGACAGGGATATGGCTACACCTTC
TRBV2	TRBD1	once	TRBJ1-5	CASSEDGYRGRQPQHF	TGTGCCAGCAGTGAAGATGGGTACAGGGGAAGACAGCCCCAGCATTTT
TRBV4-3	TRBD2	-	TRBJ2-7	CASSPSGSQYEQYF	TGCGCCAGCAGCCCTAGCGGGAGTCAATACGAGCAGTACTTC
TRBV19	TRBD1	-	TRBJ1-5	CASKFQGANQPQHF	TGTGCCAGTAAATTTCAGGGGGCAAATCAGCCCCAGCATTTT
TRBV7-8	TRBD2	-	TRBJ2-2	CASSPRTSGRTGELFF	TGTGCCAGCAGCCCCCGGACTAGCGGGAGGACCGGGGAGCTGTTTTTT
TRBV7-6	-	few	TRBJ2-2	CASSLERFSRYTGELFF	TGTGCCAGCAGCTTAGAGAGGTTCTCTAGGTACACCGGGGAGCTGTTTTTT
TRBV11-2	-	-	TRBJ2-7	CASSHTTYEQYF	TGTGCCAGCAGTCATACTACCTACGAGCAGTACTTC
TRBV7-9	TRBD1	-	TRBJ2-1	CASSLVPGQGLNEQFF	TGTGCCAGCAGCTTAGTCCCGGGACAGGGTCTCAATGAGCAGTTCTTC
TRBV20-1	-	-	TRBJ2-3	CSASLAEVGTDTQYF	TGCAGTGCTAGTCTTGCGGAGGTGGGGACAGATACGCAGTATTTT
TRBV3-1/TRBV3-2	-	-	TRBJ1-1	CASSQGGNTEAFF	TGTGCCAGCAGCCAGGGAGGGAACACTGAAGCTTTCTTT
TRBV27	TRBD2	-	TRBJ2-7	CASSLGGGEQYF	TGTGCCAGCAGCCTTGGGGGGGGCGAGCAGTACTTC
TRBV6-5	-	-	TRBJ2-6	CASSYSGHGANVLTF	TGTGCCAGCAGTTACTCGGGGCATGGGGCCAACGTCCTGACTTTC
TRBV9	-	once	TRBJ1-1	CASSLMGQNTEAFF	TGTGCCAGCAGCTTAATGGGACAGAACACTGAAGCTTTCTTT
TRBV28	TRBD1	-	TRBJ1-4	CASSSGQGARGEKLFF	TGTGCCAGCAGTTCCGGACAGGGGGCAAGGGGTGAAAAACTGTTTTTT
TRBV19	TRBD1	-	TRBJ1-3	CASGSDREVSGGNTIYF	TGTGCCAGTGGATCCGACAGGGAGGTATCTGGCGGAAACACCATATATTTT